This TCR beta chain was captured by sequencing in a study of T cell responses to AZD1222 COVID-19 vaccine. With respect to this clone: Its antigen is unidentified.

Libraries were prepared by immunoSEQ multiplex PCR; TCRdb keeps only in-frame clonotypes and omits some of them. The sample holds over 150,000 clones; 85% to 95% are singletons and the top ten take roughly a tenth. General study points: Repertoire sampling occurred only after the peak T cell response.

Between the trimmed V and J ends, which lost 8 bases and 0 bases, there was a span of 13 bases. The CDR3 contains 15 residues. Germline values: CDR1 SEHNR, CDR2 FQNEAQ (reference sequence). The starting material was peripheral blood, obtained on day 0 of AZD1222 vaccination. The chain is built from TRBV7-9 and TRBJ1-4, with D unresolved. This receptor was obtained from an adult in good health. The CDR3 bases are TGTGCCAGCTCCCGTAAGATCGCAACTAATGAAAAACTGTTTTTT. It specifies CASSRKIATNEKLFF.